This passage covers 26 T cell receptor beta chains from one sample sequenced in a study of graft-versus-host responses after intestinal transplantation. Produced via immunoSEQ multiplex PCR; TCRdb's table is partial and in-frame only. The data contain approximately 1,500 clones, approximately 87% of them seen just once; the ten biggest clones take up approximately 8.2%. This material consisted of PBMCs, taken roughly 35 days after intestinal transplant. These receptors were collected from a human patient who received an intestinal transplant, so some T cells may come from the graft donor.

The chain is built from TRBV6-4 and TRBJ2-3; the D gene is possibly TRBD2 (6 bases). Germline V CDR1 and CDR2: MRHNA, SNTAGT. The V end lost 3 bases, the J end lost 0 bases, and 7 bases lay between the germline ends. CDR3 size: 14 residues. The CDR3: CASSEEGSTDTQYF. The CDR3 nucleotides read TGTGCCAGCAGTGAGGAGGGTAGCACAGATACGCAGTATTTT.

The chain employs TRBV4-1 and TRBJ2-7, with D perhaps being TRBD1 or TRBD2 (5 bases each). The CDR3 spans 18 residues. CDR1 and CDR2 (germline): MGHRA, YSYEKL. Trimming took 4 bases from V and 3 from J, leaving 25 bases between them. CDR3 coding DNA: TGCGCCAGCAGCCCTGGGGGAGTTCTCTCAATGGGCGGCTACGAGCAGTACTTC. Protein sequence: CASSPGGVLSMGGYEQYF.

CDR3 sequence: CASSQDLLGIPQIKEYF. The CDR3 nucleotides read TGCGCCAGCAGCCAAGATCTCCTCGGGATTCCACAGATAAAGGAGTATTTT. This chain links TRBV4-1 with TRBJ2-3; a possible D gene is TRBD2 (5 bases). Trimming pared 0 bases from V and 13 bases from J, leaving 26 bases between. Germline V CDR1 and CDR2: MGHRA, YSYEKL. This CDR3 contains 17 residues.

This clone has only a few counts. J is TRBJ2-7 and V is TRBV6-6; weak D call: TRBD1 (6 bases). Trimming pared 0 bases from V and 3 bases from J, leaving 9 bases between. This CDR3 contains 14 residues. The germline V gene has CDR1 MNHNY and CDR2 SVGAGI (reference sequence). CDR3 nucleotide sequence: TGTGCCAGCAGTTACTCGGGACATCGCTACGAGCAGTACTTC. Its protein product is CASSYSGHRYEQYF.

CDR3 amino acids: CASSRSGASTDTQYF. CDR3 DNA: TGTGCCAGCAGCCGTAGCGGAGCAAGCACAGATACGCAGTATTTT. The V call is TRBV11-1, the J call TRBJ2-3, with D perhaps TRBD2 (6 bases). V was cut by 5 bases and J by 0 bases, with 12 bases left in between. Germline CDR1 is SGHAT and CDR2 is FQDESV (reference sequence). The CDR3 extends over 15 amino acids.

The J gene is TRBJ1-3, the V gene TRBV6-5; TRBD1 agrees at 10 bases. With V trimmed by 7 bases and J by 0 bases, 3 bases remained unmatched. The germline V gene encodes CDR1 MNHEY and CDR2 SVGAGI. This CDR3 contains 15 residues. The CDR3 bases are TGTGCCAGCATCAGGACAGGGGGCTCTGGAAACACCATATATTTT. Protein product: CASIRTGGSGNTIYF.

This chain uses TRBV5-4 with TRBJ2-5, with 9 positions matching TRBD2. J was trimmed by 11 bases and V by 4 bases; bases with no gene match: 27. The CDR3 spans 19 residues. CDR1 is SGHNT and CDR2 is YYREEE in the germline V gene (reference sequence). The CDR3 DNA reads as TGTGCCAGCAGCCCGGGGGGCCGAGGGTCGATAGCGGGAGTTAACGAACAGTACTTC. It specifies CASSPGGRGSIAGVNEQYF.

The chain carries TRBV27 and TRBJ2-1; D remains ambiguous. V lost 3 bases, J lost 1 base, and 16 bases lay in between. The CDR3 loop spans 17 amino acids. Germline V gives CDR1 MNHEY, CDR2 SMNVEV (reference sequence). The CDR3 protein is CASSLAPPTLSYNEQFF. The CDR3 DNA reads as TGTGCCAGCAGTTTGGCCCCCCCCACCCTATCCTACAATGAGCAGTTCTTC.

CDR3 protein: CASSVKQGPLNSPLHF. The CDR3 region has the DNA TGTGCCAGCAGTGTAAAACAGGGACCCCTCAATTCACCCCTCCACTTT. The chain combines TRBV6-6 with TRBJ1-6; D possibly corresponds to TRBD1 (6 bases). V was pared by 5 bases and J by 7 bases, with 18 bases between. The CDR3 is 16 amino acids. CDR1 and CDR2 from the germline V gene are MNHNY and SVGAGI (reference sequence).

The chain has TRBV6-5 and TRBJ2-5; TRBD1 is a possible D gene (5 bases). The CDR3 is 15 amino acids. Germline CDR1 is MNHEY and CDR2 is SVGAGI. The V gene lost 8 bases and the J gene lost 11 bases, with 27 bases spanning the gap. This CDR3 reads CASLPPGHTLGEQYF. The CDR3 DNA sequence: TGTGCCAGCCTTCCACCTGGACATACCCTCGGAGAGCAGTACTTC.

The chain has TRBV6-4 and TRBJ2-6; 12 bases are shared with TRBD2. Germline V gene data show CDR1 as MRHNA and CDR2 as SNTAGT. V was pared by 0 bases and J by 3 bases, with 0 bases of the junction left unmatched. There are 17 residues in the CDR3. For the CDR3, the DNA is TGTGCCAGCAGTGACTCGACTAGCGGGAGTGGGGCCAACGTCCTGACTTTC. Translation gives CASSDSTSGSGANVLTF.

This clone was counted between two and nine times. As DNA, the CDR3 is TGTGCCAGTAGTTCCCGGGACGGTCCCTCTGGAAACACCATATATTTT. It yields the protein CASSSRDGPSGNTIYF. This chain links TRBV19 with TRBJ1-3; D is possibly TRBD1 (5 bases). Trimming cost V 5 bases and J 0 bases, with 14 bases left between them. The germline CDR1 and CDR2 sequences are LNHDA and SQIVND (reference sequence). This CDR3 is built from 16 residues.

The chain couples TRBV7-8 to TRBJ1-3; D is perhaps TRBD1 (6 bases). The CDR3 loop spans 15 amino acids. Germline CDR1 is SGHVS and CDR2 is FQNEAQ. V dropped 5 bases and J dropped 1 base, with 12 bases sitting between them. The CDR3 nucleotides read TGTGCCAGCAGCGGGGAGGGGGGGTCTGGAAACACCATATATTTT. Its protein product is CASSGEGGSGNTIYF.

Points on this clone: Different DNA sequences within this sample yield the same CDR3. This chain links TRBV11-3 with TRBJ2-5; the match to TRBD2 covers 9 bases. The germline gives CDR1 SGHNT, CDR2 YENEEA. The CDR3 covers 16 residues. J lost 4 bases, V lost 5 bases, and 11 bases had no gene match. The CDR3 nucleotides read TGTGCCAGCAGCGCCGGGGGGGCGGGAGGGGGAGAGACCCAGTACTTC. It translates to CASSAGGAGGGETQYF.

In this sample, this clone is hyperexpanded. The chain recombines TRBV10-1 with TRBJ2-5; 7 nucleotides line up with TRBD1. The junction had 1 base not matched to a gene; V was cut back by 7 bases and J by 5 bases. The CDR3 covers 11 residues. Germline lookup yields CDR1 WNHNN and CDR2 SYGVQD (reference sequence). Here the CDR3 reads CASKDRETQYF. CDR3 nucleotides: TGCGCCAGCAAGGACAGGGAGACCCAGTACTTC.

This sequence joins TRBV11-2 and TRBJ2-5; D call uncertain. This CDR3 is 14 amino acids long. Germline assignment: CDR1 SGHAT and CDR2 FQNNGV. V was trimmed by 6 bases and J by 2 bases, leaving 13 bases between them. The CDR3 spells CASRPRGRQETQYF. CDR3 DNA: TGTGCCAGCAGGCCCCGTGGGCGGCAAGAGACCCAGTACTTC.

V gene TRBV7-9 combines with J gene TRBJ2-7; D uncertain. CDR1 is SEHNR, CDR2 FQNEAQ, per germline (reference sequence). Trimming pared 5 bases from V and 8 bases from J, leaving 10 bases between. The CDR3 is 11 residues long. CDR3 nucleotides: TGTGCCAGCAGCCCCGACTTGCAGCAGTACTTC. Protein product: CASSPDLQQYF.

A word on this clone: Other nucleotide sequences from this sample produce the same CDR3. V is TRBV15 and J is TRBJ2-1; D remains ambiguous. There are 16 residues in the CDR3. V was pared by 0 bases and J by 0 bases, with 9 bases between. In germline, CDR1 is LNHNV, CDR2 YYDKDF (reference sequence). DNA of the CDR3: TGTGCCACCAGCAGAGATACTGGTGGCTCCTACAATGAGCAGTTCTTC. Protein: CATSRDTGGSYNEQFF.

The V and J genes are TRBV6-1 and TRBJ2-7; D might be TRBD1 (6 bases). The germline gives CDR1 MNHNS, CDR2 SASEGT. This CDR3 comprises 15 residues. Trimming removed 3 bases at V and 0 bases at J, with 12 bases between. The CDR3, as DNA: TGTGCCAGCAGTGACGGGGACACGGGCTCCTACGAGCAGTACTTC. Its protein product is CASSDGDTGSYEQYF.

This chain links TRBV4-1 with TRBJ2-1; D is possibly TRBD2 (6 bases). V dropped 4 bases and J dropped 0 bases, with 13 bases sitting between them. This CDR3 is built from 16 residues. Germline V gives CDR1 MGHRA, CDR2 YSYEKL. The CDR3 protein is CASSLTAGGSYNEQFF. The CDR3 DNA is TGCGCCAGCAGCCTCACAGCCGGGGGCTCCTACAATGAGCAGTTCTTC.

This clone appeared once. The chain joins TRBV5-4 to TRBJ2-7; 8 nucleotides match TRBD2. The CDR3 consists of 15 residues. Per germline, CDR1 SGHNT and CDR2 YYREEE (reference sequence). V shed 4 bases and J 1 base; nucleotides not matched to a gene: 7. The CDR3 reads CASSQLAGSSYEQYF. CDR3 coding DNA: TGTGCCAGCAGCCAATTAGCGGGATCTTCCTACGAGCAGTACTTC.

The V and J genes are TRBV9 and TRBJ1-1, with D perhaps TRBD1 (5 bases). V lost 4 bases and J 1 base, leaving 14 bases between the germline ends. The CDR3 is made up of 15 amino acids. Looked up from germline, CDR1 is SGDLS and CDR2 is YYNGEE. The CDR3 DNA follows: TGTGCCAGCAGCCTATACGGGACGCAGAACACTGAAGCTTTCTTT. Its translation is CASSLYGTQNTEAFF. Drawing the rest from reference TRBV9 and TRBJ1-1, the complete variable domain is DSGVTQTPKHLITATGQRVTLRCSPRSGDLSVYWYQQSLDQGLQFLIQYYNGEERAKGNILERFSAQQFPDLHSELNLSSLELGDSALYFCASSLYGTQNTEAFFGQGTRLTVV.

Judged by abundance, this clone is hyperexpanded. The chain combines TRBV6-4 with TRBJ2-1; 12 bases line up with TRBD2. V dropped 2 bases and J dropped 7; count of bases not matched to a gene: 0. Germline CDR1 reads MRHNA; CDR2 reads SNTAGT. There are 14 residues in the CDR3. Here the CDR3 DNA reads TGTGCCAGCAGTGACGGGACTAGCGGGAATGAGCAGTTCTTC. It yields the protein CASSDGTSGNEQFF.

The V call is TRBV2, the J call TRBJ2-4, with 12 bases matching TRBD2. CDR3 size: 18 residues. Germline V CDR1 and CDR2: SNHLY, FYNNEI. Losses at the gene ends were 2 bases for V and 3 bases for J; bases not matched to a gene: 8. The CDR3 DNA reads as TGTGCCAGCAGTGAAAGGCTAGCGGGAGGGTGGGTCAAAAACATTCAGTACTTC. Protein product: CASSERLAGGWVKNIQYF. Full variable domain (outside the CDR3, taken from reference TRBV2 and TRBJ2-4): EPEVTQTPSHQVTQMGQEVILRCVPISNHLYFYWYRQILGQKVEFLVSFYNNEISEKSEIFDDQFSVERPDGSNFTLKIRSTKLEDSAMYFCASSERLAGGWVKNIQYFGAGTRLSVL.

This rearrangement joins TRBV4-3 to TRBJ2-1; TRBD2 aligns across 15 bases. Trimming cost V 0 bases and J 7 bases; bases outside gene matches: 1. The CDR3 contains 16 residues. Looked up from germline, CDR1 is LGHNA and CDR2 is YSLEER. The CDR3 spells CASSQDGTSGGNEQFF. For the CDR3, the DNA is TGCGCCAGCAGCCAAGATGGGACTAGCGGGGGGAATGAGCAGTTCTTC.

This clone was recorded once. V usage is TRBV4-2 and J usage is TRBJ2-7; 10 positions match TRBD2. Germline CDR1 is LGHNA and CDR2 is YNFKEQ. Trimming at V came to 0 bases and at J to 4 bases, leaving 6 bases not matched to a gene. The CDR3 is made up of 16 amino acids. The CDR3, as DNA: TGTGCCAGCAGCCAAGATTTTTCTAGCGGGAGTTACGAGCAGTACTTC. It yields the protein CASSQDFSSGSYEQYF.